The text below deals with one T cell receptor beta chain. Its specific antigen is unknown. No much larger clone exists at a distance of one base, and base qualities are not known. These data originate in a study of T cell changes during pregnancy in multiple sclerosis (dated by TCRdb to between 2018 and 2020). About the investigation overall: In women with multiple sclerosis, the researchers looked at how the T cell repertoire shifted as pregnancy progressed.

Libraries were prepared through the immunoSEQ multiplex PCR assay. TCRdb took this table from immuneACCESS and kept in-frame rearrangements with V and J called. Such tables lack part of the clones; where checked against another copy, unresolved V genes explain under half of the gap, and the rest is unexplained. This sample lists 30,000 to 50,000 clones; roughly nine tenths were detected once. Together, the top ten hold 0.35% to 0.55% of the sample. The TCR sequence derives from a female donor in good health, enrolled as a control in a pregnancy study. This material consisted of CD4+ T cells from peripheral blood mononuclear cells, taken in the third trimester of pregnancy.

The CDR3 corresponds to CATRLRDSNFYEQYF. The nucleotide sequence reads TGTGCCACCCGCCTCCGAGACTCGAATTTCTACGAGCAGTACTTC. The sequence links TRBV19 to TRBJ2-7; no D gene is confidently identified. The V and J ends are trimmed by 10 bases and 3 bases, leaving 22 bases between them. Inclusive of the bounding cysteine and phenylalanine, the CDR3 is 15 residues long. Only the CDR3 part of the read is kept: 45 bases, read in frame from the first base. Per the germline V gene (reference sequence), LNHDA is the CDR1 and SQIVND is the CDR2. The CDR3, completed at both ends by the reference TRBV19 and TRBJ2-7 genes, gives the full variable domain DGGITQSPKYLFRKEGQNVTLSCEQNLNHDAMYWYRQDPGQGLRLIYYSQIVNDFQKGDIAEGYSVSREKKESFPLTVTSAQKNPTAFYLCATRLRDSNFYEQYFGPGTRLTVT.